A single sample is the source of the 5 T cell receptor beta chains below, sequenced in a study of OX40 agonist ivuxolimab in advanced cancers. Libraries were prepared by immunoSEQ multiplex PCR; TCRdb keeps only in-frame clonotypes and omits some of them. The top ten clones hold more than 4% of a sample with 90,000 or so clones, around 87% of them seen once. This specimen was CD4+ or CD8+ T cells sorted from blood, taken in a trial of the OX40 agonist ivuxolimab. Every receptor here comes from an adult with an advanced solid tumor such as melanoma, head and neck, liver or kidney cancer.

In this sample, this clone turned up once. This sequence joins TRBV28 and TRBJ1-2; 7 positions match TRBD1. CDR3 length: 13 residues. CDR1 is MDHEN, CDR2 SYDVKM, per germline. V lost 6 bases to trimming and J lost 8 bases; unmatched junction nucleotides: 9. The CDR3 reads CASSRTGVYGYTF. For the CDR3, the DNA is TGTGCCAGCAGCCGAACAGGGGTTTACGGCTACACCTTC.

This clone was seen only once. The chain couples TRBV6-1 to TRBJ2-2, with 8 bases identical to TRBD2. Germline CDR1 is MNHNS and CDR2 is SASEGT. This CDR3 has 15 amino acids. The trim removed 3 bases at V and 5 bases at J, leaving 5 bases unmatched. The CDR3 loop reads CASSEMAGGTGELFF. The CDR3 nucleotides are TGTGCCAGCAGTGAGATGGCGGGAGGAACCGGGGAGCTGTTTTTT.

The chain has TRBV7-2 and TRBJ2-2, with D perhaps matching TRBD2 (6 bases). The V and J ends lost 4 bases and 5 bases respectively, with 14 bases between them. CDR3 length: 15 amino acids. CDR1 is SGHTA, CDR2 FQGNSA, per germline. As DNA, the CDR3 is TGTGCCAGCAGCTGGGGACTCGCGGGGACCGGGGAGCTGTTTTTT. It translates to CASSWGLAGTGELFF.

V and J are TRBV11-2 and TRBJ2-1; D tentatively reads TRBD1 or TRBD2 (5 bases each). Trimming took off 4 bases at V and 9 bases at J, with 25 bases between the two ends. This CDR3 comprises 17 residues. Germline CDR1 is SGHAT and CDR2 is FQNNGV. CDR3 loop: CASSSGLGGGVFTEQFF. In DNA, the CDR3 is TGTGCCAGCAGCTCCGGTCTGGGTGGGGGAGTGTTTACTGAGCAGTTCTTC.

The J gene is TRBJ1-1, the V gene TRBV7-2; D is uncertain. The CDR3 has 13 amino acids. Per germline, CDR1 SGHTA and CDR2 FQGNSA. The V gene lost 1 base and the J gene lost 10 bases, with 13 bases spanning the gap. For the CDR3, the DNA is TGTGCCAGCAGCTTAGAAAGGTCAGTGGGAGCTTTCTTT. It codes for CASSLERSVGAFF.